Listed below are T cell receptor beta chains from one sample, sequenced in a study of blood T cell repertoires in COVID-19. Profiled with immunoSEQ multiplex PCR; TCRdb holds only in-frame clones, not every one. The sample records 50,000 to 75,000 clones, around 77% being singletons. Sample: peripheral blood. These receptors all stem from a man of 80 years or more with active or convalescent COVID-19. Each CDR3 is given with its conserved first and last residue. The D gene is left open where the match is weak. Only part of the rows carry a size: once, few, many, or a class if the clone is expanded.

J gene | D gene | clone size | V gene | CDR3 protein | CDR3 DNA
TRBJ2-2 | TRBD2 | - | TRBV7-3 | CASSLSGMNTGELFF | TGTGCCAGCAGCCTTAGCGGGATGAACACCGGGGAGCTGTTTTTT
TRBJ1-6 | - | - | TRBV28 | CASSLGGVGSPLHF | TGTGCCAGCAGTTTGGGGGGGGTGGGTTCACCCCTCCACTTT
TRBJ2-1 | TRBD2 | - | TRBV28 | CASSSLAGVQGNEQFF | TGTGCCAGCAGTTCACTAGCGGGAGTGCAGGGTAATGAGCAGTTCTTC
TRBJ1-5 | - | once | TRBV7-3 | CASSQTGPRGMQPQHF | TGTGCCAGCAGCCAGACCGGGCCCCGGGGAATGCAGCCCCAGCATTTT
TRBJ1-2 | TRBD1 | few | TRBV6-2/TRBV6-3 | CASSYSRSGGAALGALGYTF | TGTGCCAGCAGTTACTCCCGGTCAGGGGGCGCGGCCTTAGGAGCCCTTGGCTACACCTTC
TRBJ1-5 | - | - | TRBV4-1 | CASSQDQDQPQHF | TGCGCCAGCAGCCAAGATCAGGATCAGCCCCAGCATTTT
TRBJ1-6 | - | - | TRBV3-1/TRBV3-2 | CASSQDTSYGSPLHF | TGTGCCAGCAGCCAAGACACCTCTTACGGTTCACCCCTCCACTTT
TRBJ2-3 | TRBD2 | - | TRBV6-2/TRBV6-3 | CASSTSGRALGTDTQYF | TGTGCCAGCAGTACTAGCGGGAGGGCCCTCGGCACAGATACGCAGTATTTT
TRBJ2-3 | - | - | TRBV18 | CASSPMLDLAFTDTQYF | TGTGCCAGCTCACCAATGTTGGATCTAGCGTTCACAGATACGCAGTATTTT
TRBJ2-2 | - | - | TRBV4-1 | CASSQVQETSGGELFF | TGCGCCAGCAGCCAAGTCCAGGAAACTTCCGGCGGGGAGCTGTTTTTT
TRBJ1-2 | TRBD1 | - | TRBV2 | CASKVGQGDGYTF | TGTGCCAGCAAGGTTGGACAGGGGGATGGCTACACCTTC
TRBJ2-1 | - | - | TRBV3-1/TRBV3-2 | CASSHQPPGLKFF | TGTGCCAGCAGCCACCAACCACCGGGACTCAAGTTCTTC
TRBJ2-1 | TRBD2 | - | TRBV23-1 | CASSQMHFILAGGNNEQFF | TGCGCCAGCAGTCAAATGCACTTCATACTAGCGGGAGGCAACAATGAGCAGTTCTTC
TRBJ1-2 | - | - | TRBV7-9 | CAVARGDNYGYTF | TGTGCCGTGGCCAGGGGAGATAACTATGGCTACACCTTC
TRBJ1-5 | TRBD1 | - | TRBV5-6 | CASSRFGQGASPQHF | TGTGCCAGCAGCCGATTTGGGCAGGGGGCGTCGCCCCAGCATTTT
TRBJ2-6 | - | - | TRBV2 | CASSVVSSGANVLTF | TGTGCCAGCAGTGTCGTTTCCTCTGGGGCCAACGTCCTGACTTTC
TRBJ2-5 | TRBD1 | - | TRBV5-1 | CASSSGQGETQYF | TGCGCCAGCAGCTCGGGACAGGGAGAGACCCAGTACTTC
TRBJ1-1 | TRBD1 | - | TRBV7-3 | CASSRDRGDVAEAFF | TGTGCCAGCTCCCGGGACAGGGGAGACGTGGCTGAAGCTTTCTTT
TRBJ2-7 | - | - | TRBV19 | CASSIDLNRNEQYF | TGTGCCAGTAGTATAGATCTAAACCGAAACGAGCAGTACTTC
TRBJ2-2 | - | many | TRBV7-2 | CASSSPAGELFF | TGTGCCAGCAGCTCACCGGCCGGGGAGCTGTTTTTT
TRBJ1-4 | TRBD1 | - | TRBV27 | CASSPEVRDRASEKLFF | TGTGCCAGCAGCCCCGAGGTCCGGGACAGGGCTTCGGAAAAACTGTTTTTT
TRBJ1-2 | TRBD1 | - | TRBV19 | CASTVKAGGNYGYTF | TGTGCCAGTACGGTGAAGGCAGGGGGCAACTATGGCTACACCTTC
TRBJ2-2 | TRBD1 | - | TRBV6-5 | CASSLTGLGTGELFF | TGTGCCAGCAGCCTGACAGGGCTTGGCACCGGGGAGCTGTTTTTT
TRBJ1-1 | - | - | TRBV5-4 | CASSLAGVDTEAFF | TGTGCCAGCAGCTTGGCAGGGGTGGACACTGAAGCTTTCTTT
TRBJ1-5 | TRBD1 | once | TRBV19 | CASSRLGQGVNQPQHF | TGTGCCAGTAGCAGACTGGGACAGGGGGTCAATCAGCCCCAGCATTTT
TRBJ2-2 | - | - | TRBV5-8 | CASSYTTYTGELFF | TGTGCCAGCAGCTACACTACTTACACCGGGGAGCTGTTTTTT
TRBJ2-5 | TRBD2 | - | TRBV5-4 | CASVAGIGETQYF | TGTGCCAGCGTAGCGGGAATCGGGGAGACCCAGTACTTC
TRBJ2-5 | - | - | TRBV18 | CASSPRQEETQYF | TGTGCCAGCTCACCACGACAGGAAGAGACCCAGTACTTC
TRBJ1-5 | TRBD1 | - | TRBV6-5 | CASRKGASGNQPQHF | TGTGCCAGCAGGAAGGGGGCATCGGGAAATCAGCCCCAGCATTTT
TRBJ1-2 | TRBD1 | - | TRBV19 | CASSIDSRTGGYTF | TGTGCCAGTAGTATAGACTCCCGGACAGGAGGCTACACCTTC
TRBJ1-1 | - | - | TRBV9 | CASSPRGSMNTEAFF | TGTGCCAGCAGCCCCCGCGGGTCAATGAACACTGAAGCTTTCTTT
TRBJ1-1 | TRBD1 | - | TRBV6-5 | CASSLDRGYVSEAFF | TGTGCCAGCAGTTTAGACAGGGGGTACGTCTCTGAAGCTTTCTTT
TRBJ2-1 | - | - | TRBV27 | CASSTYSSVPGFF | TGTGCCAGCAGTACCTACTCTAGCGTCCCGGGGTTCTTC
TRBJ2-3 | - | - | TRBV30 | CALGVPDTQYF | TGTGCCTTAGGGGTGCCAGATACGCAGTATTTT
TRBJ1-5 | TRBD1 | - | TRBV6-5 | CASRAGQTSNQPQHF | TGTGCCAGCAGGGCGGGACAGACGAGCAATCAGCCCCAGCATTTT
TRBJ2-2 | TRBD1 | - | TRBV3-1/TRBV3-2 | CASSPQGAIGELFF | TGTGCCAGCAGCCCTCAGGGGGCGATCGGGGAGCTGTTTTTT
TRBJ1-5 | - | - | TRBV21-1 | CASKETWTHRNQPQHF | TGTGCCAGCAAGGAGACCTGGACACATCGCAATCAGCCCCAGCATTTT
TRBJ1-5 | - | - | TRBV5-6 | CASSSLTGNQPQHF | TGTGCCAGCAGCTCACTAACAGGGAATCAGCCCCAGCATTTT
TRBJ2-1 | - | - | TRBV27 | CASGLTVGFYNEQFF | TGTGCCAGCGGTCTAACAGTGGGTTTCTACAATGAGCAGTTCTTC
TRBJ1-4 | - | - | TRBV9 | CASSRDRLQGEKLFF | TGTGCCAGCAGCCGCGACCGCCTCCAGGGAGAAAAACTGTTTTTT
TRBJ2-7 | TRBD1 | - | TRBV6-1 | CASSPGQGVYEQYF | TGTGCCAGCAGTCCGGGACAGGGGGTTTACGAGCAGTACTTC
TRBJ1-3 | - | - | TRBV28 | CASSSHSSGNTIYF | TGTGCCAGCAGTTCTCATAGTTCTGGAAACACCATATATTTT
TRBJ2-1 | TRBD1 | - | TRBV28 | CASKRGPSIGHEQFF | TGTGCCAGCAAAAGGGGGCCATCAATAGGCCATGAGCAGTTCTTC
TRBJ1-5 | TRBD1 | - | TRBV24-1 | CATSKTGAVPLGESQPQHF | TGTGCCACCAGTAAAACAGGGGCAGTACCACTTGGGGAGAGTCAGCCCCAGCATTTT
TRBJ2-6 | - | - | TRBV21-1 | CASSRMTGYGANVLTF | TGTGCCAGCAGCAGAATGACAGGGTATGGGGCCAACGTCCTGACTTTC
TRBJ1-1 | - | - | TRBV1 | CTSKTGAMNTEAFF | TGCACCAGCAAGACAGGGGCGATGAACACTGAAGCTTTCTTT